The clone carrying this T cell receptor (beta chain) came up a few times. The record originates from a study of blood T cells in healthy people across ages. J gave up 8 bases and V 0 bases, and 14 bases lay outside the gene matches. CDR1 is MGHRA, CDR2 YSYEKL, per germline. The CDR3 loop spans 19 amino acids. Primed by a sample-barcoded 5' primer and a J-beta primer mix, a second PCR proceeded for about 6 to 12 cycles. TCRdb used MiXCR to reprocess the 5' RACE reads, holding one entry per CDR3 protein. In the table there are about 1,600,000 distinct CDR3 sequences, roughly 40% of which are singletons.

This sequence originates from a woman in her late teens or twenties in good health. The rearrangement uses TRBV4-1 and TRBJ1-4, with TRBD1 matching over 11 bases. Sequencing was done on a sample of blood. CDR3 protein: CASSQERGGTGGGREKLFF. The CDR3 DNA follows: TGCGCCAGCAGCCAAGAAAGAGGCGGGACAGGGGGTGGCCGGGAAAAACTGTTTTTT.